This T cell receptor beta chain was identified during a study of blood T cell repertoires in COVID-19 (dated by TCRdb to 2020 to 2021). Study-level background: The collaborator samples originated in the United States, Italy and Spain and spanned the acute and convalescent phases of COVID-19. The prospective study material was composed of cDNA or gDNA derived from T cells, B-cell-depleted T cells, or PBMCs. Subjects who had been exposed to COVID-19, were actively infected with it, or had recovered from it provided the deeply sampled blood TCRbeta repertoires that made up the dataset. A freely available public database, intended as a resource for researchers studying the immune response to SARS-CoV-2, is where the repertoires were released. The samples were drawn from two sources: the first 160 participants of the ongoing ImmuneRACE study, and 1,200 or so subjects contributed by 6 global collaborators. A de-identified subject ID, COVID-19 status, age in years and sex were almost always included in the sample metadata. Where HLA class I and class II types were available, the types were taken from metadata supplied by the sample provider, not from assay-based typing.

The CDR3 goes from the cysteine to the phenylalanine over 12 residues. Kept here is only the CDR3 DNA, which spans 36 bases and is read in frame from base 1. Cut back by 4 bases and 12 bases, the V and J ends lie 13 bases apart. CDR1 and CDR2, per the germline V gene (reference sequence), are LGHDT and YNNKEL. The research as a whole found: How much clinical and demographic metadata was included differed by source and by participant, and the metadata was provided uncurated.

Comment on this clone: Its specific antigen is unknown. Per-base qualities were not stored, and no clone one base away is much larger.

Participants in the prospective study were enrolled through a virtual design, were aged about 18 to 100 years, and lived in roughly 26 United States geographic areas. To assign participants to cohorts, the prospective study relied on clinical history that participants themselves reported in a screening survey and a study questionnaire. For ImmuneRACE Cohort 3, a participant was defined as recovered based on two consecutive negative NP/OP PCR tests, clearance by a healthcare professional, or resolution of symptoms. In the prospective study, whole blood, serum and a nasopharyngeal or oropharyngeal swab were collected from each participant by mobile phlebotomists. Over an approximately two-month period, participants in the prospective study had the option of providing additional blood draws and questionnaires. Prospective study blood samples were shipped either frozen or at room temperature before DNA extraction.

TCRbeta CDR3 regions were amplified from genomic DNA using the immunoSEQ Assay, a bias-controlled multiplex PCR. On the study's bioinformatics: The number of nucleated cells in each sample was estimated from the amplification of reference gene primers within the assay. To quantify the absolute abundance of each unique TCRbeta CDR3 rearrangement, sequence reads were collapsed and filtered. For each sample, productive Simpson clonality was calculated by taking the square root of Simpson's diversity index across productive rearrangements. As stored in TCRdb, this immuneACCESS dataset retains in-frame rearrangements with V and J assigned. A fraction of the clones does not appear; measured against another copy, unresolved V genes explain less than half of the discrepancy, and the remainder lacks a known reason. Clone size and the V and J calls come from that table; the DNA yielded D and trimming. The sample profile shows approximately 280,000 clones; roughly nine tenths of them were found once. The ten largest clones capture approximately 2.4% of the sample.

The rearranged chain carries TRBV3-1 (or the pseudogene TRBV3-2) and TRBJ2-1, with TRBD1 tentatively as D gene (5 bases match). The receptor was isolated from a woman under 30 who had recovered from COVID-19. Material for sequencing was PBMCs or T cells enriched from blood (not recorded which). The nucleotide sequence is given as TGTGCCAGCAGCCTTGGGGCCATTGTGCAGTTCTTC. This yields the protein CASSLGAIVQFF.